This TCR beta chain was obtained from a study of shared clonotypes between healthy human individuals. The method was immunoSEQ multiplex PCR; TCRdb's version includes in-frame clones alone and lacks a portion of them. The sample holds roughly 2 million clones, 85% to 95% seen once. Donors were healthy HIV-negative adults without recently reported acute infections or vaccinations. Germline CDR1 and CDR2: SEHNR and FQNEAQ (reference sequence). The CDR3 spans 14 residues. V was clipped by 6 bases and J by 9 bases, with 18 bases between them. The sample taken for sequencing was naive CD4+ T cells sorted from blood. Noted subset: CD45RA+ positively selected. The genes are TRBV7-9 and TRBJ1-5; D possibly corresponds to TRBD1 (6 bases). The clonotype originates from a man aged 18-30 years in good health. CDR3 bases: TGTGCCAGCAGTACCGGACAGCGTTTTGGGCCCCAGCATTTT. Protein sequence: CASSTGQRFGPQHF. Together with reference TRBV7-9 and TRBJ1-5, the CDR3 gives the full variable domain: DTGVSQNPRHKITKRGQNVTFRCDPISEHNRLYWYRQTLGQGPEFLTYFQNEAQLEKSRLLSDRFSAERPKGSFSTLEIQRTEQGDSAMYLCASSTGQRFGPQHFGDGTRLSIL.